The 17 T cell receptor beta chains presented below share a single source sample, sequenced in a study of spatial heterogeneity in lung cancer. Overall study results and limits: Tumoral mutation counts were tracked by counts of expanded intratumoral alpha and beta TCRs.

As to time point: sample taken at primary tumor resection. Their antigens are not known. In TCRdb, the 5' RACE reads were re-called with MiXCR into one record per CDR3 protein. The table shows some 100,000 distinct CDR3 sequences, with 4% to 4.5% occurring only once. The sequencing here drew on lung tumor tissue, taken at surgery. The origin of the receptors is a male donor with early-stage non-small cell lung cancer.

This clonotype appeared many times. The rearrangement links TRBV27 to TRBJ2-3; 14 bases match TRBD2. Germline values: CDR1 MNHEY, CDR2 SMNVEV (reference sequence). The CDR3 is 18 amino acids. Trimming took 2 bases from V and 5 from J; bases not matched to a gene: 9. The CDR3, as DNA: TGTGCCAGCAGTTTAGGTGTGACTAGCGGGAGGGCCAAAGATACGCAGTATTTT. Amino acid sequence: CASSLGVTSGRAKDTQYF.

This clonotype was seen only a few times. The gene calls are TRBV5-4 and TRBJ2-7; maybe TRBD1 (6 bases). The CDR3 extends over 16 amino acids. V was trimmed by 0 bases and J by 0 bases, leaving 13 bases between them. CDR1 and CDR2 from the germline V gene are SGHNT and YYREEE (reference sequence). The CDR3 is CASSLGPRDNSYEQYF. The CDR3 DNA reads TGTGCCAGCAGCTTGGGTCCCCGGGACAACTCCTACGAGCAGTACTTC.

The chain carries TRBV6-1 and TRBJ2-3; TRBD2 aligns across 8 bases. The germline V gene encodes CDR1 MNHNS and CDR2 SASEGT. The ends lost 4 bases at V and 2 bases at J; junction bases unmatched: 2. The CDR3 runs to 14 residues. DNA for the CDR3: TGTGCCAGCAGTGGACTAGCGTACACAGATACGCAGTATTTT. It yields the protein CASSGLAYTDTQYF.

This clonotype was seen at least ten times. CDR3 coding DNA: TGTGCCAGCAGTTACGGAAAGAACACTGAAGCTTTCTTT. This gives the protein CASSYGKNTEAFF. The chain couples TRBV6-2 or TRBV6-3 to TRBJ1-1; unclear D gene. The V gene lost 2 bases and the J gene lost 1 base, with 5 bases spanning the gap. This CDR3 contains 13 residues. From germline, CDR1 is MNHEY and CDR2 SVGEGT.

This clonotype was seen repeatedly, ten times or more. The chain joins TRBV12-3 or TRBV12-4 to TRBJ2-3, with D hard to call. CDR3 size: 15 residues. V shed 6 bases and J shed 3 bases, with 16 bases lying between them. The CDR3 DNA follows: TGTGCCAGCAGACCAACCGGCCAGCGAACAGATACGCAGTATTTT. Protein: CASRPTGQRTDTQYF.

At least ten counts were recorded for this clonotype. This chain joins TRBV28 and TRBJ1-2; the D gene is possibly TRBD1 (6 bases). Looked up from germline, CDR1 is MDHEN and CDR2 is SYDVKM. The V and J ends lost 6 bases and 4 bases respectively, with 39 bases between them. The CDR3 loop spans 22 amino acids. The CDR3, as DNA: TGTGCCAGCAGCCTACCACGGGACACAGTAATCGGTCGCCGATTACTTCCCTATGGCTACACCTTC. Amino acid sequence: CASSLPRDTVIGRRLLPYGYTF.

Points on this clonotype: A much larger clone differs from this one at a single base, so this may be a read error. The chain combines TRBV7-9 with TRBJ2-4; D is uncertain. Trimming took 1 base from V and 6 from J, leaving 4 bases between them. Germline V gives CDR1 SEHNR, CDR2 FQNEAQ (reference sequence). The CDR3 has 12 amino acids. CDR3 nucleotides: TGTGCCAGCAGCTTAGGGGGAAACATTCAGTACTTC. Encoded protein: CASSLGGNIQYF.

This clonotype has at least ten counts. CDR3 DNA sequence: TGCGCCAGCAGCCAGGCGGCGGTGGGAGGCACTGAAGCTTTCTTT. Translation gives CASSQAAVGGTEAFF. The chain has TRBV4-1 and TRBJ1-1; D gene uncertain. Trimming left V 3 bases short and J 4 bases short, with 15 bases between. The CDR3 has 15 amino acids. Per the germline V gene, CDR1 is MGHRA and CDR2 is YSYEKL.

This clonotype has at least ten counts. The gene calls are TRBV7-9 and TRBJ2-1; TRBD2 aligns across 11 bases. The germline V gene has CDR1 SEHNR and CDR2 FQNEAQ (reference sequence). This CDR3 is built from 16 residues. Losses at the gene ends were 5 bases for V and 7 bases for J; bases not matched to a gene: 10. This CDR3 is CASSPLTSGTGNEQFF. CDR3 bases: TGTGCCAGCAGCCCACTGACTAGCGGGACAGGTAATGAGCAGTTCTTC.

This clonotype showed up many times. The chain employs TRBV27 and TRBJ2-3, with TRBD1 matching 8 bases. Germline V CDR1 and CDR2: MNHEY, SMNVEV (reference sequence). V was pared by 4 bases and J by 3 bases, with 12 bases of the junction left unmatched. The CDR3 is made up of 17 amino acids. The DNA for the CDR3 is TGTGCCAGCAGTTGGGGGTGGTTGACAGGGGCTACAGATACGCAGTATTTT. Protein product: CASSWGWLTGATDTQYF.

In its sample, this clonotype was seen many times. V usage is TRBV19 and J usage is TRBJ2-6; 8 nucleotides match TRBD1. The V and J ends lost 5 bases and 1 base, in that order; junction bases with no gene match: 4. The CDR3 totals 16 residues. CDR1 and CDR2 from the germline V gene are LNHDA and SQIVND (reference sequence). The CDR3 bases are TGTGCCAGTAGTCCGGGACAGGCTTCTGGGGCCAACGTCCTGACTTTC. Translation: CASSPGQASGANVLTF.

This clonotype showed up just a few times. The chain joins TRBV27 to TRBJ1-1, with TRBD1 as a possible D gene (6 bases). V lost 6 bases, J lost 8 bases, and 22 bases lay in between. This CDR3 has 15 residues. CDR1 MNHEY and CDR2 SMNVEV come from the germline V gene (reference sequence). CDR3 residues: CASSYTLAGAGEAFF. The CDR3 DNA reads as TGTGCCAGCAGCTACACCCTTGCAGGGGCGGGAGAAGCTTTCTTT.

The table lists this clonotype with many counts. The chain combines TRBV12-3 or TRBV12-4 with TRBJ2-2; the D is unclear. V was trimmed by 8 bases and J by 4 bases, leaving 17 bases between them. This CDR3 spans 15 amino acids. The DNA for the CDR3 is TGTGCCAGCTCGAGTACTCTTACGGGCACCGGGGAGCTGTTTTTT. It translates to CASSSTLTGTGELFF.

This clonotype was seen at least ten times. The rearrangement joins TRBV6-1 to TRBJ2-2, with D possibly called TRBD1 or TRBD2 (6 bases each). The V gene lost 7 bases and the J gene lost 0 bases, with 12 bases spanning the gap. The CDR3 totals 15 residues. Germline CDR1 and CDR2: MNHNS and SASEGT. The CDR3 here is CASMWGATNTGELFF. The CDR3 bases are TGTGCCAGCATGTGGGGGGCCACGAACACCGGGGAGCTGTTTTTT.

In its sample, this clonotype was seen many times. CDR3 DNA sequence: TGTGCCAGCAGCTTAGGTGGGGTGAACACTGAAGCTTTCTTT. Its translation is CASSLGGVNTEAFF. J is TRBJ1-1 and V is TRBV11-2, with D hard to call. The V end lost 1 base, the J end lost 0 bases, and 6 bases lay between the germline ends. From germline, CDR1 is SGHAT and CDR2 FQNNGV. This CDR3 comprises 14 residues. Looking up the rest from reference TRBV11-2 and TRBJ1-1 gives the full variable domain: EAGVAQSPRYKIIEKRQSVAFWCNPISGHATLYWYQQILGQGPKLLIQFQNNGVVDDSQLPKDRFSAERLKGVDSTLKIQPAKLEDSAVYLCASSLGGVNTEAFFGQGTRLTVV.

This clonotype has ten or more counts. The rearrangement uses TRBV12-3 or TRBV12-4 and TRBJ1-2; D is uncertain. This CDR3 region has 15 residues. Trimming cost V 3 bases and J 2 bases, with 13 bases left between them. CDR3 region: CASSFRGSTNYGYTF. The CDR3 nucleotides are TGTGCCAGCAGTTTCCGGGGATCAACGAACTATGGCTACACCTTC.

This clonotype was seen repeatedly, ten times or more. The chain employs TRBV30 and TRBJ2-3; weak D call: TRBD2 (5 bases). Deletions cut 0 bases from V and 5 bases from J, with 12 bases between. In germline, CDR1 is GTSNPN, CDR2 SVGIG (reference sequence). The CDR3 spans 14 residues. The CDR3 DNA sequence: TGTGCCTGGAGTGTAAGCGGCCACAGAGATACGCAGTATTTT. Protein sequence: CAWSVSGHRDTQYF.